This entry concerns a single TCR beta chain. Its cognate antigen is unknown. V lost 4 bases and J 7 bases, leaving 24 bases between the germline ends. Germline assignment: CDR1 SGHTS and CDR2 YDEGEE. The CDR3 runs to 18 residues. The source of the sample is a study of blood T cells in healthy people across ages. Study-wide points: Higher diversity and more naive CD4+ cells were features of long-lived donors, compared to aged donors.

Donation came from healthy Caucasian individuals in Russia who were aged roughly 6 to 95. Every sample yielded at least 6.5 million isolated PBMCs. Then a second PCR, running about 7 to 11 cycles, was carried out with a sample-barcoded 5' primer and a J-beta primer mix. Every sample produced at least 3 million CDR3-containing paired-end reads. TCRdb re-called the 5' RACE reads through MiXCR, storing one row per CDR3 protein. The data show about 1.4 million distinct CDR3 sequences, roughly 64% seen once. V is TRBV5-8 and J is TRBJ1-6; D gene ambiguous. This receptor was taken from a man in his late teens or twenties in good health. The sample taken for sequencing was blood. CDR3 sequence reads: CASSAFLAGKISNSPLHF. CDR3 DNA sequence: TGTGCCAGCAGCGCCTTCCTGGCGGGGAAAATATCAAATTCACCCCTCCACTTT.